The rows below give T cell receptor beta chains drawn from one sample of a study of T cell responses to AZD1222 COVID-19 vaccine. Sequencing used immunoSEQ multiplex PCR; TCRdb keeps in-frame clones, though not all of them. Of about 170,000 clones listed, 87% are singletons. Sequencing used peripheral blood, obtained 28 days after the second AZD1222 dose. The receptors were gathered from an adult who received the AZD1222 COVID-19 vaccine. The CDR3 runs from the conserved cysteine through the conserved F or W. Fields, in order: V gene, J gene, D gene, clone size, CDR3 protein, CDR3 DNA. A D gene is named only where the DNA matches it firmly. Rows give clone size only sometimes, using once, few, many, or a class for an expanded clone.

TRBV15	TRBJ1-2	TRBD1	-	CATSRNTETGVYGYTF	TGTGCCACCAGCAGGAACACAGAGACAGGGGTCTATGGCTACACCTTC
TRBV19	TRBJ2-7	TRBD1	-	CASSTTGDEQYF	TGTGCCAGTAGTACTACAGGGGACGAGCAGTACTTC
TRBV5-1	TRBJ1-5	-	once	CASSLAGGDNQPQHF	TGCGCCAGCAGCTTGGCCGGGGGAGACAATCAGCCCCAGCATTTT
TRBV29-1	TRBJ1-1	TRBD1	-	CSAAGQLYTEAFF	TGCAGCGCCGCGGGACAGCTTTACACTGAAGCTTTCTTT
TRBV6-5	TRBJ1-2	-	-	CASSFRGTGSGYTF	TGTGCCAGCAGTTTTAGGGGGACGGGTTCCGGCTACACCTTC
TRBV5-1	TRBJ2-5	TRBD1	-	CASRKGQARIGETQYF	TGCGCCAGCAGGAAAGGACAGGCGAGAATCGGGGAGACCCAGTACTTC
TRBV10-3	TRBJ1-4	-	once	CAISDGGRSTNEKLFF	TGTGCCATCAGTGACGGGGGGAGGTCAACTAATGAAAAACTGTTTTTT
TRBV9	TRBJ2-2	-	-	CASSAGIPRGNTGELFF	TGTGCCAGCAGCGCTGGGATCCCCAGGGGGAACACCGGGGAGCTGTTTTTT
TRBV19	TRBJ1-1	TRBD1	-	CASSPDRGVGSTEAFF	TGTGCCAGTAGCCCCGACAGGGGGGTCGGGAGCACTGAAGCTTTCTTT
TRBV7-2	TRBJ1-4	-	once	CASSPQGGYEKLFF	TGTGCCAGCAGCCCCCAAGGGGGGTATGAAAAACTGTTTTTT
TRBV6-6	TRBJ1-1	-	-	CAAKKEGYTEAFF	TGTGCCGCGAAAAAGGAGGGTTACACTGAAGCTTTCTTT
TRBV11-2	TRBJ2-1	-	once	CASSPSRGNSEQFF	TGTGCCAGCAGCCCCTCGCGGGGAAATAGTGAGCAGTTCTTC
TRBV6-5	TRBJ1-2	TRBD1	-	CATFSGTGNYGYTF	TGTGCCACATTTTCCGGGACAGGGAACTATGGCTACACCTTC
TRBV12-3/TRBV12-4	TRBJ1-2	-	-	CASRGGRGDGYTF	TGTGCCAGCAGGGGGGGGAGGGGCGATGGCTACACCTTC
TRBV5-1	TRBJ2-7	-	-	CASSLATQVEDEQYF	TGCGCCAGCAGCTTGGCCACCCAGGTGGAGGACGAGCAGTACTTC
TRBV4-1	TRBJ1-2	-	once	CASRAPGSDYGYTF	TGCGCCAGCCGGGCCCCGGGATCCGACTATGGCTACACCTTC
TRBV6-5	TRBJ1-1	TRBD1	-	CASSAGQGYTEAFF	TGTGCCAGCAGCGCGGGACAGGGGTACACTGAAGCTTTCTTT
TRBV6-5	TRBJ2-7	TRBD2	once	CASSYRGSGVVYEQYF	TGTGCCAGCAGTTACAGAGGGAGCGGGGTAGTCTACGAGCAGTACTTC